Listed below are T cell receptor beta chains from one sample, sequenced in a study of spatial heterogeneity in lung cancer. MiXCR, applied by TCRdb to the 5' RACE reads, yields one record per CDR3 protein. The table has approximately 3,000 distinct CDR3 sequences, under 55% seen once. Sequenced here: lung tumor tissue, sampled at surgery. The receptor set was obtained from a male donor with early-stage non-small cell lung cancer. Each CDR3 is given with its conserved first and last residue. The D gene is left open where the match is weak. Size is omitted from some rows. Given values are once, few, many or a class for expanded clones.

V: TRBV20-1
size: NA
J: TRBJ2-1
D: TRBD1
CDR3: CSAPDRGYNEQFF
DNA: TGCAGTGCTCCGGACAGGGGATACAATGAGCAGTTCTTC

V: TRBV10-3
size: few
J: TRBJ1-5
D: NA
CDR3: CAISEGNQPQHF
DNA: TGTGCCATCAGTGAGGGCAATCAGCCCCAGCATTTT

V: TRBV7-2
size: medium-sized
J: TRBJ2-5
D: NA
CDR3: CASSLRFFAGPGETQYF
DNA: TGTGCCAGCAGCTTACGTTTTTTTGCCGGACCAGGGGAGACCCAGTACTTC

V: TRBV4-1
size: NA
J: TRBJ2-1
D: NA
CDR3: CASSQEPPFPRSYNEQFF
DNA: TGCGCCAGCAGCCAAGAACCCCCTTTCCCCCGCTCCTACAATGAGCAGTTCTTC

V: TRBV7-2
size: NA
J: TRBJ1-5
D: NA
CDR3: CASSGDRNQPQHF
DNA: TGTGCCAGCAGCGGGGACCGCAATCAGCCCCAGCATTTT

V: TRBV24-1
size: NA
J: TRBJ1-5
D: NA
CDR3: CATSDAGQTFNQPQHF
DNA: TGTGCCACCAGTGATGCTGGACAGACATTCAATCAGCCCCAGCATTTT

V: TRBV20-1
size: medium-sized
J: TRBJ1-2
D: TRBD1
CDR3: CSAGTGSYYGYTF
DNA: TGCAGTGCAGGGACAGGGAGTTACTATGGCTACACCTTC

V: TRBV3-1
size: NA
J: TRBJ2-3
D: TRBD2
CDR3: CASSLGTSGVTTDTQYF
DNA: TGTGCCAGCAGCCTTGGGACTAGCGGGGTAACCACAGATACGCAGTATTTT

V: TRBV2
size: few
J: TRBJ2-7
D: NA
CDR3: CASRGHYEQYF
DNA: TGTGCCAGCAGGGGACATTACGAGCAGTACTTC

V: TRBV2
size: few
J: TRBJ2-7
D: TRBD2
CDR3: CANQLAGGYEQYF
DNA: TGTGCCAACCAACTAGCGGGCGGCTACGAGCAGTACTTC

V: TRBV20-1
size: large
J: TRBJ1-5
D: NA
CDR3: CSARDLTASNQPQHF
DNA: TGCAGTGCTAGAGATTTAACAGCTAGCAATCAGCCCCAGCATTTT

V: TRBV9
size: NA
J: TRBJ2-4
D: TRBD1
CDR3: CASSKGTGVAKNIQYF
DNA: TGTGCCAGCAGCAAAGGGACAGGGGTAGCCAAAAACATTCAGTACTTC

V: TRBV7-8
size: NA
J: TRBJ1-2
D: NA
CDR3: CASSHADGGPLGYTF
DNA: TGTGCCAGCAGCCACGCGGACGGAGGACCTCTTGGCTACACCTTC

V: TRBV7-9
size: NA
J: TRBJ2-7
D: NA
CDR3: CASSSQGALEQYF
DNA: TGTGCCAGCAGCTCGCAGGGTGCGCTTGAGCAGTACTTC

V: TRBV3-1
size: NA
J: TRBJ1-1
D: TRBD1
CDR3: CASSQGDSGGAFF
DNA: TGTGCCAGCAGCCAAGGGGACAGTGGTGGAGCTTTCTTT

V: TRBV28
size: hyperexpanded
J: TRBJ2-2
D: TRBD1
CDR3: CASSLGTGPYTGELFF
DNA: TGTGCCAGCAGTTTGGGGACAGGCCCCTACACCGGGGAGCTGTTTTTT

V: TRBV5-1
size: NA
J: TRBJ1-3
D: NA
CDR3: CASSLDGRPSGNTIYF
DNA: TGCGCCAGCAGCTTGGACGGGAGACCCTCTGGAAACACCATATATTTT

V: TRBV7-9
size: NA
J: TRBJ1-2
D: NA
CDR3: CASSLATQYGYTF
DNA: TGTGCCAGCAGCTTAGCAACACAGTATGGCTACACCTTC

V: TRBV5-8
size: NA
J: TRBJ2-7
D: NA
CDR3: CASSMGDSGAYEQYF
DNA: TGTGCCAGCAGCATGGGTGACAGCGGAGCCTACGAGCAGTACTTC

V: TRBV20-1
size: few
J: TRBJ2-1
D: NA
CDR3: CSAPAGGDYNEQFF
DNA: TGCAGTGCTCCGGCGGGCGGCGACTACAATGAGCAGTTCTTC

V: TRBV6-1
size: NA
J: TRBJ1-1
D: NA
CDR3: CASTRNTEAFF
DNA: TGTGCCAGCACACGGAACACTGAAGCTTTCTTT

V: TRBV28
size: NA
J: TRBJ2-3
D: TRBD2
CDR3: CASSLGLAGADTQYF
DNA: TGTGCCAGCAGTTTGGGGCTAGCGGGGGCAGATACGCAGTATTTT

V: TRBV5-1
size: few
J: TRBJ1-1
D: NA
CDR3: CASSLDGQGGTEAFF
DNA: TGCGCCAGCAGCTTGGATGGTCAGGGCGGCACTGAAGCTTTCTTT